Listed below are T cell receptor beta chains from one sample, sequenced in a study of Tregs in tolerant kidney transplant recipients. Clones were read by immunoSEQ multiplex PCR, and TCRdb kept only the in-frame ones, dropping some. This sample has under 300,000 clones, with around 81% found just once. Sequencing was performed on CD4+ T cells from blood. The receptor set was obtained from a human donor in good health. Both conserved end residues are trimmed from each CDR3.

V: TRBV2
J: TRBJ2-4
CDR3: ASRDFSGTQY

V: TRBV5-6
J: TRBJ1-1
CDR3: ASRQGWGTEAF

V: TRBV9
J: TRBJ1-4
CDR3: ASSAPQGRNEKLF

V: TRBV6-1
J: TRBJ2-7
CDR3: ASRNRGQSYEQY

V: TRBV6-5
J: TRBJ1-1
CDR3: ASSYMRRDTEAF

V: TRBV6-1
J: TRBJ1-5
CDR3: ASSPSGQTIQPQH

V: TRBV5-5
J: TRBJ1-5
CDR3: ASSLAGADPPPQH

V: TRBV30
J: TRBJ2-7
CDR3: AWSGAQGWPYEQY

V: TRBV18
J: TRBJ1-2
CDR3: ASSPPSQHYGYT

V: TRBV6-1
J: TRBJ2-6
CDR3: ASKAVSGANVLT

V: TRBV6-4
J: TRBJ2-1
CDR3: ASSDSRDSGEQF

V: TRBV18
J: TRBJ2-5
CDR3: ASSPGGDETQY

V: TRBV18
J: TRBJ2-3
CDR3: ASSPPTDTQY

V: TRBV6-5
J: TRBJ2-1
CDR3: ASRTNNEQF

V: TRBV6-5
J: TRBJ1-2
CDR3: ASSYGSGIYGYT

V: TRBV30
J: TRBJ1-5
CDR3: AWSVRGNQPQH

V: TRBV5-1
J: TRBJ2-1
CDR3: ASSFQGAEEEQF

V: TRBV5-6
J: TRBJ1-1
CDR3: ASSWGGEAGTEAF

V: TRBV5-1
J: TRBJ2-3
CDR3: ASSLEPTDTQY

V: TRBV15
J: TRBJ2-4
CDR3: ATSRAGQGGLSKNIQY

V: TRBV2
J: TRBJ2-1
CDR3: ASSEGRASASLRF

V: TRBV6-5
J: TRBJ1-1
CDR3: ASSYSGARGTEAF

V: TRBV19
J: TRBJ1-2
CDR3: ASSMRVNYGYT

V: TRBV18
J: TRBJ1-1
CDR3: ASSASIDRTNTEAF

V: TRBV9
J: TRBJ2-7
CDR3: ASSKAIVGEQY

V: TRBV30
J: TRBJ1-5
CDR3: AWSATLGGQH

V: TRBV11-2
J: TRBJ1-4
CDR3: ASSPRGRGEEKLF